The source of this TCR beta chain is a study of PD-L1 blockade in urothelial cancer. Background on the study: Peripheral blood specimens exhibited a median yield of around 130,000 T cells.

The germline gives CDR1 SGHVS, CDR2 FNYEAQ. Losses at the gene ends were 6 bases for V and 7 bases for J; bases not matched to a gene: 6. This CDR3 contains 15 residues. The time point was: pretreatment peripheral blood. Patients' cancers were locally advanced or metastatic urothelial carcinomas. Every PCR received spiked-in synthetic TCR analog templates. Using immunoSEQ multiplex PCR, the repertoire was profiled, and TCRdb retains in-frame clones only, with some absent. The table records more than 40,000 clones, 82% of them present only once. Details on this clone: Its antigen is not identified.

Whole-study results and caveats: Blood clones associated with the tumor expanded more at 3 weeks in durable-benefit patients.

The V call is TRBV7-6, the J call TRBJ2-1, with 13 bases matching TRBD2. The sequencing here drew on PBMCs, taken around atezolizumab (anti-PD-L1) treatment. The receptor was isolated from a man aged 45-65 years with urothelial cancer. The CDR3 region is CASSSGTSGKNEQFF. The CDR3 coding sequence is TGTGCCAGCAGTTCCGGGACTAGCGGGAAGAATGAGCAGTTCTTC.